The present entry profiles one T cell receptor (beta chain) with its context. Its antigen is unknown. Repertoires were generated with immunoSEQ multiplex PCR, while TCRdb's copy carries only in-frame clones and drops some. This table has roughly 60,000 clones, 90% to 95% appearing once. Blood was sampled at baseline, cycle 4 day 1, and cycle 7 day 1. The sample is drawn from a study of OX40 agonist ivuxolimab in advanced cancers. Overall study findings and caveats: Clonal expansion by week 6 occurred in CD4+ and CD8+ blood T cells (at 0.1 to 3.0 mg/kg). Expansion of clones was among the lowest in partial responders at 0.1-3.0 mg/kg. In a subset of nonresponders, normalized T-cell clonal expansion was also low.

V was cut by 5 bases and J by 3 bases, with 17 bases left in between. CDR1 SGHTA and CDR2 FQGNSA come from the germline V gene. This CDR3 region has 15 residues. The sample in question was CD4+ or CD8+ T cells sorted from blood, obtained in a trial of the OX40 agonist ivuxolimab. The V and J genes are TRBV7-2 and TRBJ2-7; D tentatively reads TRBD1 or TRBD2 (5 bases each). This receptor was identified in an adult with an advanced solid tumor such as melanoma, head and neck, liver or kidney cancer. CDR3 sequence reads: CASSPGADNFYEQYF. In DNA, the CDR3 is TGTGCCAGCAGCCCCGGGGCGGACAATTTCTACGAGCAGTACTTC.